These 24 T cell receptor beta chains came from one sample sequenced in a study of regulatory T cells in long-lasting Graves disease. Specified time point: newly diagnosed GD, antithyroid drugs for less than 3 months. The authors made the TCR library using RNA they extracted from PBMCs. iRepertoire HTBI primers and Arm-PCR of CDR3 regions built TCR beta libraries. TCRdb itself ran the multiplex PCR reads through MiXCR, one entry per CDR3 protein. The table has roughly 500,000 distinct CDR3 sequences, 14% seen once; the top ten hold 17%. This sample was shared with a second study, whose subject was T cells in Graves' hyperthyroidism and ophthalmopathy.

This sample comprised peripheral blood mononuclear cells (PBMCs), obtained at new diagnosis, from a patient treated with antithyroid drugs. Receptors originate from a woman aged 45 to 65 with Graves disease.

The chain is built from TRBV6-5 and TRBJ1-4, with D possibly matching TRBD1 (6 bases). Germline lookup yields CDR1 MNHEY and CDR2 SVGAGI. This CDR3 is 15 amino acids long. V lost 0 bases and J lost 8, with 13 bases in between. CDR3 sequence: CASSYSSGAREKLFF. The DNA of the CDR3 is TGTGCCAGCAGTTACTCGTCAGGGGCGCGGGAAAAACTGTTTTTT.

The sample holds a few counts of this clonotype. The chain recombines TRBV6-1 with TRBJ1-1; no clear D gene. Deletions cut 5 bases from V and 10 bases from J, with 8 bases between. Looked up from germline, CDR1 is MNHNS and CDR2 is SASEGT. The CDR3 is made up of 10 amino acids. The CDR3 DNA sequence: TGTGCCAGCAGTCCGCCTCGAGCTTTCTTT. Amino acids: CASSPPRAFF.

The chain links TRBV19 to TRBJ2-3; possible D gene TRBD2, 9 bases. Germline V gene sequence: CDR1 LNHDA, CDR2 SQIVND (reference sequence). CDR3 length equals 20 residues. The V and J ends lost 6 bases and 4 bases respectively, with 32 bases between them. This CDR3 reads CASRRQGISGSFVSADTQYF. DNA for the CDR3: TGTGCCAGTAGAAGACAGGGGATTAGCGGGAGTTTTGTCAGCGCAGATACGCAGTATTTT.

Points on this clonotype: This may be a read error: a much more frequent sequence differs by one nucleotide. V is TRBV20-1 and J is TRBJ2-3, with 7 bases lining up with TRBD1. Looked up from germline, CDR1 is DFQATT and CDR2 is SNEGSKA (reference sequence). This CDR3 spans 14 amino acids. CDR3: CNAEPGTATDTQYF. DNA for the CDR3: TGCAATGCGGAACCCGGGACAGCCACAGATACGCAGTATTTT.

The V and J genes are TRBV5-6 and TRBJ2-3, with a possible D match to TRBD1 (6 bases). The length of the CDR3 is 15 residues. V was cut by 4 bases and J by 3 bases, with 15 bases left in between. Germline V lookup: CDR1 SGHDT, CDR2 YYEEEE. CDR3 loop: CASSHPQGGTDTQYF. CDR3 in DNA: TGTGCCAGCAGCCACCCACAGGGTGGAACAGATACGCAGTATTTT.

This clonotype was seen at least ten times. The chain couples TRBV11-2 to TRBJ2-1; D not certain. The V end lost 2 bases, the J end lost 3 bases, and 8 bases lay between the germline ends. Germline V gene lookup returns CDR1 SGHAT and CDR2 FQNNGV. The CDR3 extends over 14 amino acids. Written as DNA, the CDR3 is TGTGCCAGCAGCTTACAAGTCAGCTACAATGAGCAGTTCTTC. Protein sequence: CASSLQVSYNEQFF.

J is TRBJ2-5 and V is TRBV29-1, with TRBD1 identical over 8 bases. The length of the CDR3 is 15 residues. Germline V gene sequence: CDR1 SQVTM, CDR2 ANQGSEA. V lost 3 bases and J lost 4; bases outside the gene matches: 10. The CDR3 nucleotides read TGCAGCGTTGAGGAGCCTCAGGGGGCCCGAGAGACCCAGTACTTC. Its translation: CSVEEPQGARETQYF.

This clonotype was observed many times. The CDR3 loop is CASSQDLGKKAFF. Here the CDR3 DNA reads TGTGCCAGCAGCCAAGATCTTGGCAAAAAAGCTTTCTTT. The gene calls are TRBV3-1 and TRBJ1-1; no clear D. This CDR3 is built from 13 residues. The V end lost 0 bases, the J end lost 9 bases, and 11 bases lay between the germline ends. CDR1 and CDR2 (germline): LGHDT, YNNKEL (reference sequence).

This clonotype was seen a few times. The rearrangement links TRBV3-1 to TRBJ2-3, with unresolved D. The V gene lost 0 bases and the J gene lost 3 bases, with 7 bases spanning the gap. CDR1 and CDR2 from the germline V gene are LGHDT and YNNKEL (reference sequence). This CDR3 region has 14 residues. In DNA form, the CDR3 reads TGTGCCAGCAGCCAAGAGGGATTAACAGATACGCAGTATTTT. It encodes CASSQEGLTDTQYF.

This clonotype has a count of ten or more. The V gene is TRBV7-8, the J gene TRBJ2-1; a possible D gene is TRBD2 (6 bases). The CDR3 is 15 residues long. CDR1 is SGHVS, CDR2 FQNEAQ, per germline. Trimming cost V 7 bases and J 0 bases, with 13 bases left between them. The CDR3 DNA reads TGTGCCAGCAATCCTGGAGGGGTCTCCTACAATGAGCAGTTCTTC. Its protein product is CASNPGGVSYNEQFF. Supplemented by reference TRBV7-8 and TRBJ2-1, the full variable domain reads GAGVSQSPRYKVAKRGQDVALRCDPISGHVSLFWYQQALGQGPEFLTYFQNEAQLDKSGLPSDRFFAERPEGSVSTLKIQRTQQEDSAVYLCASNPGGVSYNEQFFGPGTRLTVL.

This clonotype was observed a handful of times. This sequence joins TRBV7-9 and TRBJ1-1; D unclear. Trimming cost V 1 base and J 6 bases, with 6 bases left between them. Germline V lookup: CDR1 SEHNR, CDR2 FQNEAQ (reference sequence). This CDR3 comprises 12 residues. CDR3 region: CASSLDGAEAFF. The CDR3 DNA reads as TGTGCCAGCAGCTTAGACGGGGCTGAAGCTTTCTTT.

This clonotype was detected only a few times. V and J are TRBV11-2 and TRBJ2-1, with D unresolved. CDR3 size: 12 residues. V gave up 4 bases and J gave up 9 bases, with 10 bases separating them. The germline V gene has CDR1 SGHAT and CDR2 FQNNGV. The CDR3 loop is CASSSFPPEQFF. CDR3 coding DNA: TGTGCCAGCAGCTCCTTCCCCCCTGAGCAGTTCTTC.

This chain links TRBV12-3 or TRBV12-4 with TRBJ1-5; TRBD1 aligns across 12 bases. Trimming cost V 3 bases and J 0 bases; bases outside gene matches: 6. The CDR3 consists of 18 residues. The CDR3 protein is CASSFGTGGGNSNQPQHF. The CDR3 DNA is TGTGCCAGCAGTTTTGGGACAGGGGGCGGAAATAGCAATCAGCCCCAGCATTTT.

This clonotype came up many times. The chain links TRBV12-3 or TRBV12-4 to TRBJ2-2; 7 bases align to TRBD2. CDR3 length equals 16 residues. V lost 0 bases and J lost 5; bases outside the gene matches: 6. This chain's CDR3 is CASSLAASGGTGELFF. The CDR3, as DNA: TGTGCCAGCAGTTTAGCCGCGTCGGGAGGTACCGGGGAGCTGTTTTTT.

This clonotype was recorded at least ten times. The V call is TRBV2, the J call TRBJ2-7; TRBD1 matches 12 bases. V gave up 8 bases and J gave up 4 bases; unmatched junction bases: 6. Germline-derived CDR1 and CDR2 are SNHLY and FYNNEI. The CDR3 runs to 14 residues. Written as DNA, the CDR3 is TGTGCCAGCGGTGGGACAGGGGGCTTATACGAGCAGTACTTC. This translates into CASGGTGGLYEQYF. The full variable domain, with the rest looked up from reference TRBV2 and TRBJ2-7, is EPEVTQTPSHQVTQMGQEVILRCVPISNHLYFYWYRQILGQKVEFLVSFYNNEISEKSEIFDDQFSVERPDGSNFTLKIRSTKLEDSAMYFCASGGTGGLYEQYFGPGTRLTVT.

The chain joins TRBV5-1 to TRBJ2-6; 9 bases fit TRBD1. The CDR3 contains 16 residues. Losses at the gene ends were 4 bases for V and 2 bases for J; bases not matched to a gene: 4. Germline values: CDR1 SGHRS, CDR2 YFSETQ. CDR3 sequence reads: CASSLDRGAGANVLTF. The CDR3 region has the DNA TGCGCCAGCAGCCTAGACAGGGGGGCTGGGGCCAACGTCCTGACTTTC.

This clonotype was observed a few times. The J gene is TRBJ2-1, the V gene TRBV20-1, with 8 bases fitting TRBD1. There are 14 residues in the CDR3. The J segment lost 6 bases and the V segment lost 6 bases, leaving 10 bases of the junction unmatched. Germline CDR1 is DFQATT and CDR2 is SNEGSKA (reference sequence). The CDR3: CSATTGVVGNEQFF. In DNA form, the CDR3 reads TGCAGTGCCACGACAGGGGTGGTGGGCAATGAGCAGTTCTTC.

By its share, this clonotype is large. The CDR3 region is CASSLESENIQYF. The CDR3 coding sequence is TGCGCCAGCAGCCTGGAGTCGGAAAACATTCAGTACTTC. The chain recombines TRBV5-1 with TRBJ2-4, with D uncertain. Germline CDR1 SGHRS, CDR2 YFSETQ. Trimming removed 4 bases from V and 5 bases from J, with 10 bases in between. The CDR3 totals 13 residues.

This clonotype was detected ten times or more. V gene TRBV7-3 combines with J gene TRBJ2-3, with D hard to call. Deletions cut 4 bases from V and 0 bases from J, with 11 bases between. CDR3 length equals 15 residues. The germline gives CDR1 SGHTA, CDR2 FQGTGA. CDR3 sequence (DNA): TGTGCCAGCAGCTCCCAGGCCGTGAGCACAGATACGCAGTATTTT. This translates into CASSSQAVSTDTQYF.

The rearrangement joins TRBV7-9 to TRBJ1-2, with 8 bases matching TRBD1. J lost 7 bases, V lost 4 bases, and 5 bases had no gene match. The CDR3 extends over 13 amino acids. Germline V lookup: CDR1 SEHNR, CDR2 FQNEAQ (reference sequence). CDR3 amino acids: CASSSGTGRGYTF. CDR3 sequence (DNA): TGTGCCAGCAGCTCAGGGACAGGCCGTGGCTACACCTTC.

The chain links TRBV7-6 to TRBJ2-7; 11 bases fit TRBD2. This CDR3 comprises 17 residues. V lost 5 bases to trimming and J lost 2 bases; unmatched junction nucleotides: 11. Germline V CDR1 and CDR2: SGHVS, FNYEAQ. Written as DNA, the CDR3 is TGTGCCAGCAGCCTACATCCCGGGACTAGCGGCACCTACGAGCAGTACTTC. Protein product: CASSLHPGTSGTYEQYF.

This clonotype was observed at least ten times. The V gene is TRBV28, the J gene TRBJ2-5; no clear D. The germline V and J ends were trimmed by 2 bases and 7 bases, with 11 bases remaining between them. Looked up from germline, CDR1 is MDHEN and CDR2 is SYDVKM. This CDR3 spans 13 amino acids. DNA for the CDR3: TGTGCCAGCAGTTTACCAAATCTTGGGACCCAGTACTTC. It is translated as CASSLPNLGTQYF.

This clonotype was detected ten times or more. The chain combines TRBV7-3 with TRBJ1-1; D not certain. Between the trimmed V and J ends, which lost 3 bases and 7 bases, there was a span of 12 bases. The CDR3 runs 13 residues. The V gene's germline CDR1 is SGHTA and CDR2 FQGTGA. DNA for the CDR3: TGTGCCAGCAGCTTCGATGGAGGGCGTGAAGCTTTCTTT. This codes for CASSFDGGREAFF.

This rearrangement joins TRBV10-3 to TRBJ2-3, with TRBD2 matching 12 bases. The CDR3 runs 14 residues. Germline V CDR1 and CDR2: ENHRY, SYGVKD. V shed 8 bases and J 1 base; nucleotides not matched to a gene: 1. The CDR3 bases are TGTGCCATCTCTAGCGGGAGGGGCACAGATACGCAGTATTTT. This codes for CAISSGRGTDTQYF.